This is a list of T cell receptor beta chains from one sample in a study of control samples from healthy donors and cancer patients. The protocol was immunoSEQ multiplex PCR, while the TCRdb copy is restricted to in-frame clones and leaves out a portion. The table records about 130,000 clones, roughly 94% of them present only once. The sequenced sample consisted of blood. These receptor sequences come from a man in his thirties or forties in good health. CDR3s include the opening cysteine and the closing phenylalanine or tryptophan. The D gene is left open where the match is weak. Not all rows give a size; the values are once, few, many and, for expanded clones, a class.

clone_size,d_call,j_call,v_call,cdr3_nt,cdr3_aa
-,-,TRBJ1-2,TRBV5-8,TGTGCCAGCAGCCAGGCAAGAAACTATGGCTACACCTTC,CASSQARNYGYTF
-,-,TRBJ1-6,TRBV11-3,TGTGCCAGCAGCTTAGATCACGGGTCACCCCTCCACTTT,CASSLDHGSPLHF
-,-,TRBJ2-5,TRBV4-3,TGCGCCAGCAGCCAAGATCCCGAGCAGGGGTGGGAGACCCAGTACTTC,CASSQDPEQGWETQYF
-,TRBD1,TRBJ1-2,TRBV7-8,TGTGCCAGCACCCGAGGGGGCGCCTATGGCTACACCTTC,CASTRGGAYGYTF
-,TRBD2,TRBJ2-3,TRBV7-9,TGTGCCAGCAGCTTCCTAGCGGGGGGCACAGATACGCAGTATTTT,CASSFLAGGTDTQYF
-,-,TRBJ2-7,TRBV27,TGTGCCAGCTCCGAGACGGAACTCCACGAGCAGTACTTC,CASSETELHEQYF
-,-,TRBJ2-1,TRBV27,TGTGCCAGCAGTTTGGGGACCGGCTACAATGAGCAGTTCTTC,CASSLGTGYNEQFF
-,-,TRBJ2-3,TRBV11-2,TGTGCCAGCAGCTTAGAGCCCTATACGCAGTATTTT,CASSLEPYTQYF
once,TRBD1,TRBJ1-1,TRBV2,TGTGCCAGCAGGATTGGACAGGGGAGGGTTACTGAAGCTTTCTTT,CASRIGQGRVTEAFF
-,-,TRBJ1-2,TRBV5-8,TGTGCCAGCAGCTTTGAGGTGAATTATGGCTACACCTTC,CASSFEVNYGYTF
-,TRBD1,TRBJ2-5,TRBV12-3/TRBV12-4,TGTGCCAGCAGTGCGGGACAGGGAGAGACCCAGTACTTC,CASSAGQGETQYF
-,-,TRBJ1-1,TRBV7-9,TGTGCCAGCAGCGATATTATGCAGCACAGGGAGGGCACTGAAGCTTTCTTT,CASSDIMQHREGTEAFF
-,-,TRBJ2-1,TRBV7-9,TGTGCCAGCAGCCACGGTCTGACTGAGCAGTTCTTC,CASSHGLTEQFF
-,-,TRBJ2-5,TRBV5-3,TGTGCCAGAAGCCCACCCAGGTTTTCCCAAGAGACCCAGTACTTC,CARSPPRFSQETQYF
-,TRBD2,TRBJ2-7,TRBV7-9,TGTGCCAGCAGCGATCCGGGAGGCTCAATCTACGAGCAGTACTTC,CASSDPGGSIYEQYF
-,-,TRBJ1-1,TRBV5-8,TGTGCGGAGAACACTGAAGCTTTCTTT,CAENTEAFF
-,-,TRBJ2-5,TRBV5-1,TGCGCCAGCAGGGGCGGGACCCTTGAAGAGACCCAGTACTTC,CASRGGTLEETQYF
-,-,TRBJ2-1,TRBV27,TGTGCCAGCAGTGAAAGCTCCTACAATGAGCAGTTCTTC,CASSESSYNEQFF
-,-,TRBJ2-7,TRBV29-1,TGCAGCGGTAAAGGGCAGCACGGCGAGCAGTACTTC,CSGKGQHGEQYF
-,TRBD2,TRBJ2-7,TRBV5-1,TGCGCCAGCAGCTTTGTAATCACTAGCGATGCCTACGAGCAGTACTTC,CASSFVITSDAYEQYF
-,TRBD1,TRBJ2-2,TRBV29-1,TGCAGCGTTTCTGGACAGGGGAACACCGGGGAGCTGTTTTTT,CSVSGQGNTGELFF
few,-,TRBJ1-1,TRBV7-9,TGTGCCAGCAGCCCCTTAACTCGGAACACTGAAGCTTTCTTT,CASSPLTRNTEAFF
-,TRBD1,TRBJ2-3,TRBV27,TGTGCCAGCAGACACAGGGGGCCCACAGATACGCAGTATTTT,CASRHRGPTDTQYF
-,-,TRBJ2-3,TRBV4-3,TGCGCCAGTCGCCCGAAGGGTCTCAGCACAGATACGCAGTATTTT,CASRPKGLSTDTQYF
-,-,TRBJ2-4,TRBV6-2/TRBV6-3,TGTGCCAGCAGCCGGGGGGCGGGGACCAAAAACATTCAGTACTTC,CASSRGAGTKNIQYF
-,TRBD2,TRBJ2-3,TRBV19,TGTGCCAGTAACCCTAGCGGGGCCACAGATACGCAGTATTTT,CASNPSGATDTQYF
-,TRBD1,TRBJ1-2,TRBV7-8,TGTGCCAGCAGCTCAGGACAGGGCGATAACTATGGCTACACCTTC,CASSSGQGDNYGYTF
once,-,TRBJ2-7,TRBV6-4,TGTGCCAGCAGTGACGAGACTAGAGACTTCTACGAGCAGTACTTC,CASSDETRDFYEQYF
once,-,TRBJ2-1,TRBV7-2,TGTGCCAGCAGCCCTTTGGGAACCAGCGGTGAGCAGTTCTTC,CASSPLGTSGEQFF
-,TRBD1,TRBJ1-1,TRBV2,TGTGCCAGCAGTGCCGACAGGGTCACTGAAGCTTTCTTT,CASSADRVTEAFF
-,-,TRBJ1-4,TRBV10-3,TGTGCCATCAGTGGAGGAACTAATGAAAAACTGTTTTTT,CAISGGTNEKLFF
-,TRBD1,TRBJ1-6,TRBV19,TGTGCCAGTAGTCACCGGGACAGCCCTAATTCACCCCTCCACTTT,CASSHRDSPNSPLHF
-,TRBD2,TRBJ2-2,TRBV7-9,TGTGCCAGCAGCCCCCCGGGACTAGTAGACACCGGGGAGCTGTTTTTT,CASSPPGLVDTGELFF
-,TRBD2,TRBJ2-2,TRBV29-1,TGCAGCGTTGAATGGGGACTAGCGGGGGGGCTTGCCGGGGAGCTGTTTTTT,CSVEWGLAGGLAGELFF
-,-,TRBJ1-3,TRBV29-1,TGCAGCGTGGGGATAGGCGACACCATATATTTT,CSVGIGDTIYF
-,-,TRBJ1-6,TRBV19,TGTGCCAGTAGTACGGCAGGGCACTCACCCCTCCACTTT,CASSTAGHSPLHF
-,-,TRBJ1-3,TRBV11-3,TGTGCCAGCAGCTCTACAGACTCTGGAAACACCATATATTTT,CASSSTDSGNTIYF
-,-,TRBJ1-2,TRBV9,TGTGCCAGCAGCGTAGAAGGGAGGGATTATGGCTACACCTTC,CASSVEGRDYGYTF
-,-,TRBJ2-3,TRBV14,TGTGCCAGCAGCCAAGATGGCAGGGCAGATACGCAGTATTTT,CASSQDGRADTQYF
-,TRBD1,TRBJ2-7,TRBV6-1,TGTGCCAGCAGTGAATTCGGCAGGGGGACGAACGAGCAGTACTTC,CASSEFGRGTNEQYF
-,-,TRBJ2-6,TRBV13,TGTGCCAGCAGCTTAAGCCGCAGGGCTGGGGCCAACGTCCTGACTTTC,CASSLSRRAGANVLTF
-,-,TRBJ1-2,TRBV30,TGTGCCTGGAGCCCTGGGGGGTATGGCTACACCTTC,CAWSPGGYGYTF
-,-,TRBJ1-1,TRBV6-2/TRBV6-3,TGTGCCAGCAGCAATTTTCAGGGCCCGCGGAACACTGAAGCTTTCTTT,CASSNFQGPRNTEAFF
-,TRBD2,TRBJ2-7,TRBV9,TGTGCCAGCAGCGTAGTCAGGGCAGATTGGGGGGGAAACTACGAGCAGTACTTC,CASSVVRADWGGNYEQYF
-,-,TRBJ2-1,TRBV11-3,TGTGCCAGCAGTTTGGGGAGCTGGCCCTACAATGAGCAGTTCTTC,CASSLGSWPYNEQFF